This T cell receptor (beta chain) was recovered during a study of cytomegalovirus exposure and HLA in healthy donors. V shed 2 bases and J shed 0 bases, with 7 bases lying between them. CDR3 size: 15 residues. The germline V gene has CDR1 SGHTA and CDR2 FQGNSA. Researchers ran the PCR with 60 Vbeta and 13 Jbeta primers. Profiling relied on immunoSEQ multiplex PCR, and the TCRdb table lists in-frame clones only, not all of them. This repertoire shows under 200,000 clones, 62% found once; its top ten account for about 3.2%. The V and J genes are TRBV7-2 and TRBJ2-2; tentatively, D is TRBD2 (5 bases). The source of this sequence is a man aged 35 to 55 in good health and CMV-seronegative. Sequencing used PBMCs. The CDR3 here is CASSLSGTNTGELFF. The CDR3 region has the DNA TGTGCCAGCAGCTTAAGCGGTACGAACACCGGGGAGCTGTTTTTT.